This T cell receptor (beta chain) originates from a study of blood T cell repertoires in COVID-19. Turning to the study itself: Samples taken during acute and convalescent COVID-19 were collected in the United States, Italy and Spain. Sources were T cells, B-cell-depleted T cells, or PBMCs; the material itself was cDNA or gDNA.

Germline V gene lookup returns CDR1 SGHNT and CDR2 YENEEA. This CDR3 region has 14 residues. Germline trimming cut 8 bases from V and 0 bases from J; bases unmatched to any gene: 5. Per the study methods: Counts of nucleated cells, estimated from reference gene primer amplification, were obtained. The data were produced by immunoSEQ multiplex PCR, yet TCRdb's version contains in-frame clones alone and is incomplete. For V, J and clone size, that table is used; D and trimming come from the DNA. The table lists just under 85,000 clones, 70% to 90% of them singletons. The receptor was isolated from an older man with active or convalescent COVID-19. Sample: peripheral blood. This rearrangement joins TRBV11-3 to TRBJ2-3; 7 nucleotides align to TRBD2. The CDR3 nucleotides read TGTGCCAGCGGGGGGGGACTTAGCACAGATACGCAGTATTTT. It is translated as CASGGGLSTDTQYF.